This T cell receptor (beta chain) appears in the sequencing data of a study of shared clonotypes between healthy human individuals. A remark on this clone: The same CDR3 is also encoded by other DNA sequences in this sample.

The CDR3 sequence is 14 residues long. CDR1 is LNHDA and CDR2 is SQIVND in the germline V gene (reference sequence). J gave up 5 bases and V 3 bases, and 5 bases lay outside the gene matches. TCRdb keeps only in-frame clones here, not all; method: immunoSEQ multiplex PCR. The table records millions of clones, more than 80% of them present only once. The sequenced sample was naive CD4+ T cells from PBMCs. Subset noted: CD45RA+ positively selected. This chain uses TRBV19 with TRBJ1-1; 8 nucleotides align to TRBD1. The TCR comes from a man between 18 and 29 years old in good health. Some clones in this sample may be carry-over from other donors' samples. CDR3 nucleotide sequence: TGTGCCAGTAGTATTCGGACAGGGAATACTGAAGCTTTCTTT. Translating gives CASSIRTGNTEAFF. Variable domain in full (rest from reference TRBV19 and TRBJ1-1): DGGITQSPKYLFRKEGQNVTLSCEQNLNHDAMYWYRQDPGQGLRLIYYSQIVNDFQKGDIAEGYSVSREKKESFPLTVTSAQKNPTAFYLCASSIRTGNTEAFFGQGTRLTVV.